These T cell receptor beta chains were read from a single sample in a study of T cell responses to AZD1222 COVID-19 vaccine. Clones were sequenced by immunoSEQ multiplex PCR, and TCRdb holds only the in-frame ones, with some missing. Among some 150,000 clones, approximately 90% were seen once, and the ten largest hold 3.4%. This material consisted of peripheral blood, taken on day 0 of AZD1222 vaccination. Receptors originate from an adult in good health. Both conserved end residues are part of each CDR3. D genes are given only for firm matches. Not all rows give a size; the values are once, few, many and, for expanded clones, a class.

d_gene: -
v_gene: TRBV6-1
abundance: -
j_gene: TRBJ1-5
CDR3aa: CASSDSPNQPQHF
CDR3nt: TGTGCCAGCAGTGACAGCCCCAATCAGCCCCAGCATTTT

d_gene: -
v_gene: TRBV3-1/TRBV3-2
abundance: -
j_gene: TRBJ1-3
CDR3aa: CASSQGGASGNTIYF
CDR3nt: TGTGCCAGCAGCCAAGGCGGGGCCTCTGGAAACACCATATATTTT

d_gene: -
v_gene: TRBV7-3
abundance: -
j_gene: TRBJ1-1
CDR3aa: CASSLSRAGVTEAFF
CDR3nt: TGTGCCAGCAGCTTAAGCCGAGCGGGGGTAACTGAAGCTTTCTTT

d_gene: -
v_gene: TRBV19
abundance: once
j_gene: TRBJ2-1
CDR3aa: CASSTLHLEGANEQFF
CDR3nt: TGTGCCAGTAGTACGCTACATCTCGAAGGCGCCAATGAGCAGTTCTTC

d_gene: TRBD1
v_gene: TRBV30
abundance: -
j_gene: TRBJ1-6
CDR3aa: CAWAGTVFNSPLHF
CDR3nt: TGTGCCTGGGCCGGGACAGTCTTTAATTCACCCCTCCACTTT

d_gene: -
v_gene: TRBV5-4
abundance: once
j_gene: TRBJ2-1
CDR3aa: CASSQITEGEQFF
CDR3nt: TGTGCCAGCAGCCAGATTACAGAAGGTGAGCAGTTCTTC

d_gene: -
v_gene: TRBV11-2
abundance: -
j_gene: TRBJ1-1
CDR3aa: CASSLWEGRTAEAFF
CDR3nt: TGTGCCAGCAGCTTATGGGAGGGGCGAACCGCTGAAGCTTTCTTT

d_gene: TRBD2
v_gene: TRBV2
abundance: -
j_gene: TRBJ2-1
CDR3aa: CASRGTSGHYNEQFF
CDR3nt: TGTGCCAGCAGGGGGACTAGCGGGCACTACAATGAGCAGTTCTTC

d_gene: -
v_gene: TRBV11-3
abundance: -
j_gene: TRBJ2-1
CDR3aa: CASSYGDSNEQFF
CDR3nt: TGTGCCAGCAGCTACGGGGACTCCAATGAGCAGTTCTTC

d_gene: TRBD1
v_gene: TRBV29-1
abundance: few
j_gene: TRBJ1-5
CDR3aa: CSVGQGNQPQHF
CDR3nt: TGCAGCGTGGGACAGGGGAATCAGCCCCAGCATTTT

d_gene: -
v_gene: TRBV3-1/TRBV3-2
abundance: -
j_gene: TRBJ2-1
CDR3aa: CASSQVFKSIYNEQFF
CDR3nt: TGTGCCAGCAGCCAAGTTTTCAAATCAATATACAATGAGCAGTTCTTC

d_gene: -
v_gene: TRBV18
abundance: -
j_gene: TRBJ1-6
CDR3aa: CASSPPGGSYNSPLHF
CDR3nt: TGTGCCAGCTCACCCCCGGGAGGCTCCTATAATTCACCCCTCCACTTT

d_gene: -
v_gene: TRBV7-8
abundance: few
j_gene: TRBJ1-1
CDR3aa: CASSPGQTVTEAFF
CDR3nt: TGTGCCAGCAGCCCCGGACAGACCGTCACTGAAGCTTTCTTT

d_gene: -
v_gene: TRBV7-2
abundance: many
j_gene: TRBJ2-1
CDR3aa: CASSLRGTDYNEQFF
CDR3nt: TGTGCCAGCAGCTTACGCGGGACGGACTACAATGAGCAGTTCTTC

d_gene: -
v_gene: TRBV7-9
abundance: -
j_gene: TRBJ2-4
CDR3aa: CASSSPRAKNIQYF
CDR3nt: TGTGCCAGCAGCTCCCCAAGGGCTAAAAACATTCAGTACTTC

d_gene: TRBD1
v_gene: TRBV3-1/TRBV3-2
abundance: -
j_gene: TRBJ2-7
CDR3aa: CASSQVRTGVGEQYF
CDR3nt: TGTGCCAGCAGCCAAGTCCGGACAGGGGTGGGGGAGCAGTACTTC

d_gene: -
v_gene: TRBV7-3
abundance: once
j_gene: TRBJ2-3
CDR3aa: CASRQTGSDTQYF
CDR3nt: TGTGCCAGCAGACAAACAGGGTCAGATACGCAGTATTTT

d_gene: -
v_gene: TRBV3-1/TRBV3-2
abundance: -
j_gene: TRBJ2-3
CDR3aa: CASSQVSRVGTDTQYF
CDR3nt: TGTGCCAGCAGCCAAGTTTCGCGTGTTGGGACAGATACGCAGTATTTT

d_gene: TRBD2
v_gene: TRBV7-8
abundance: -
j_gene: TRBJ2-7
CDR3aa: CASTLPARGGTYEQYF
CDR3nt: TGTGCCAGCACCCTCCCTGCCCGGGGGGGAACCTACGAGCAGTACTTC

d_gene: -
v_gene: TRBV7-2
abundance: -
j_gene: TRBJ1-4
CDR3aa: CASSLGLNEKLFF
CDR3nt: TGTGCCAGCTCCCTCGGGCTTAATGAAAAACTGTTTTTT

d_gene: TRBD1
v_gene: TRBV10-3
abundance: -
j_gene: TRBJ1-1
CDR3aa: CAIRGQGESTEAFF
CDR3nt: TGTGCCATCAGGGGACAGGGGGAGAGCACTGAAGCTTTCTTT

d_gene: TRBD2
v_gene: TRBV9
abundance: -
j_gene: TRBJ2-1
CDR3aa: CASSVRERGVIPFF
CDR3nt: TGTGCCAGCAGCGTACGCGAGCGGGGGGTCATCCCGTTCTTC

d_gene: -
v_gene: TRBV5-1
abundance: -
j_gene: TRBJ2-2
CDR3aa: CASSPGTSGLFF
CDR3nt: TGCGCCAGCAGCCCGGGGACGAGTGGGCTGTTTTTT

d_gene: -
v_gene: TRBV7-9
abundance: -
j_gene: TRBJ2-3
CDR3aa: CASGREGAKYF
CDR3nt: TGTGCCAGCGGGAGGGAGGGGGCTAAGTATTTT

d_gene: -
v_gene: TRBV7-3
abundance: -
j_gene: TRBJ2-1
CDR3aa: CASSLGDNEQFF
CDR3nt: TGTGCCAGCAGCTTGGGGGACAATGAGCAGTTCTTC

d_gene: -
v_gene: TRBV5-1
abundance: -
j_gene: TRBJ1-4
CDR3aa: CASGERWPSQGPNEKLFF
CDR3nt: TGCGCCAGCGGCGAGAGATGGCCCTCCCAGGGTCCTAATGAAAAACTGTTTTTT

d_gene: -
v_gene: TRBV4-3
abundance: -
j_gene: TRBJ1-4
CDR3aa: CASSQERTSNEKLFF
CDR3nt: TGCGCCAGCAGCCAAGAGCGGACATCTAATGAAAAACTGTTTTTT

d_gene: -
v_gene: TRBV4-2
abundance: -
j_gene: TRBJ1-2
CDR3aa: CASSPVAGKTGYTF
CDR3nt: TGTGCCAGCAGCCCGGTAGCAGGGAAGACTGGCTACACCTTC

d_gene: TRBD1
v_gene: TRBV9
abundance: -
j_gene: TRBJ2-2
CDR3aa: CASSATGDTGELFF
CDR3nt: TGTGCCAGCAGCGCGACAGGGGACACCGGGGAGCTGTTTTTT

d_gene: -
v_gene: TRBV5-4
abundance: -
j_gene: TRBJ2-3
CDR3aa: CASSTERRSSTDTQCF
CDR3nt: TGTGCCAGCAGCACCGAGCGGAGGAGTAGCACAGATACGCAGTGTTTT

d_gene: TRBD1
v_gene: TRBV2
abundance: -
j_gene: TRBJ1-6
CDR3aa: CASSEVGTADSPLHF
CDR3nt: TGTGCCAGCAGTGAAGTGGGGACAGCCGATTCACCCCTCCACTTT

d_gene: -
v_gene: TRBV5-1
abundance: -
j_gene: TRBJ2-5
CDR3aa: CASSLTGSGETQYF
CDR3nt: TGCGCCAGCAGCTTAACAGGGTCTGGAGAGACCCAGTACTTC

d_gene: -
v_gene: TRBV27
abundance: -
j_gene: TRBJ1-4
CDR3aa: CASSQRPTNEKLFF
CDR3nt: TGTGCCAGCAGTCAGAGACCAACTAATGAAAAACTGTTTTTT

d_gene: -
v_gene: TRBV30
abundance: -
j_gene: TRBJ1-1
CDR3aa: CAWSRDRNTEAFF
CDR3nt: TGTGCCTGGAGTCGGGACCGCAACACTGAAGCTTTCTTT

d_gene: TRBD1
v_gene: TRBV11-3
abundance: -
j_gene: TRBJ1-2
CDR3aa: CASSPGTGVFGSGYTF
CDR3nt: TGTGCCAGCAGCCCCGGGACAGGGGTGTTCGGGTCCGGCTACACCTTC

d_gene: -
v_gene: TRBV12-3/TRBV12-4
abundance: -
j_gene: TRBJ2-7
CDR3aa: CASSFTGLNEQYF
CDR3nt: TGTGCCAGCAGTTTCACAGGACTCAACGAGCAGTACTTC

d_gene: -
v_gene: TRBV19
abundance: -
j_gene: TRBJ1-2
CDR3aa: CASSIVGSGYTF
CDR3nt: TGTGCCAGTAGTATTGTGGGTTCTGGCTACACCTTC

d_gene: TRBD1
v_gene: TRBV9
abundance: once
j_gene: TRBJ2-2
CDR3aa: CASSAWDRGFENGELFF
CDR3nt: TGTGCCAGCAGCGCCTGGGACAGGGGATTCGAGAACGGGGAGCTGTTTTTT

d_gene: -
v_gene: TRBV5-6
abundance: -
j_gene: TRBJ2-1
CDR3aa: CASSLVGSAQFF
CDR3nt: TGTGCCAGCAGCTTGGTGGGGTCGGCGCAGTTCTTC

d_gene: TRBD1
v_gene: TRBV5-1
abundance: -
j_gene: TRBJ1-4
CDR3aa: CASRRTGFSTNEKLFF
CDR3nt: TGCGCCAGCAGGCGGACAGGGTTTTCCACTAATGAAAAACTGTTTTTT

d_gene: -
v_gene: TRBV5-6
abundance: -
j_gene: TRBJ2-7
CDR3aa: CASSLSGDEQYF
CDR3nt: TGTGCCAGCAGCTTGTCAGGGGACGAGCAGTACTTC

d_gene: -
v_gene: TRBV25-1
abundance: -
j_gene: TRBJ1-6
CDR3aa: CASSESRGSYNSPLHF
CDR3nt: TGTGCCAGCAGTGAATCAAGGGGCTCCTATAATTCACCCCTCCACTTT

d_gene: TRBD1
v_gene: TRBV2
abundance: -
j_gene: TRBJ1-1
CDR3aa: CATTGQLNTEAFF
CDR3nt: TGTGCCACCACGGGACAGCTGAACACTGAAGCTTTCTTT

d_gene: TRBD2
v_gene: TRBV7-2
abundance: -
j_gene: TRBJ2-2
CDR3aa: CASSFLRLAGGTGELFF
CDR3nt: TGTGCCAGCAGCTTTCTTCGACTAGCGGGAGGCACCGGGGAGCTGTTTTTT

d_gene: -
v_gene: TRBV5-1
abundance: -
j_gene: TRBJ2-2
CDR3aa: CASSLEATNTGELFF
CDR3nt: TGCGCCAGCAGCTTGGAGGCTACGAACACCGGGGAGCTGTTTTTT

d_gene: -
v_gene: TRBV21-1
abundance: -
j_gene: TRBJ2-1
CDR3aa: CASSKSQRGATSEQFF
CDR3nt: TGTGCCAGCAGCAAAAGTCAGCGGGGGGCAACCAGTGAGCAGTTCTTC

d_gene: -
v_gene: TRBV5-6
abundance: -
j_gene: TRBJ2-7
CDR3aa: CASSWDTYEQYF
CDR3nt: TGTGCCAGCAGCTGGGACACCTACGAGCAGTACTTC

d_gene: -
v_gene: TRBV12-3/TRBV12-4
abundance: -
j_gene: TRBJ2-1
CDR3aa: CASSLLGGNEQFF
CDR3nt: TGTGCCAGCAGTTTATTAGGAGGCAATGAGCAGTTCTTC

d_gene: TRBD1
v_gene: TRBV7-9
abundance: few
j_gene: TRBJ2-7
CDR3aa: CASSFGTGASYEQYF
CDR3nt: TGTGCCAGCAGCTTCGGGACAGGGGCCTCCTACGAGCAGTACTTC

d_gene: -
v_gene: TRBV7-2
abundance: -
j_gene: TRBJ1-2
CDR3aa: CASSPGGDYGYTF
CDR3nt: TGTGCCAGCAGCCCGGGGGGTGACTATGGCTACACCTTC

d_gene: TRBD2
v_gene: TRBV5-1
abundance: once
j_gene: TRBJ2-5
CDR3aa: CASSLRLGTSGRQETQYF
CDR3nt: TGCGCCAGCAGCTTGAGGTTGGGGACTAGCGGGAGGCAAGAGACCCAGTACTTC

d_gene: TRBD1
v_gene: TRBV9
abundance: -
j_gene: TRBJ1-4
CDR3aa: CASSVDLGQLNEKLFF
CDR3nt: TGTGCCAGCAGCGTAGATTTGGGACAGCTTAATGAAAAACTGTTTTTT